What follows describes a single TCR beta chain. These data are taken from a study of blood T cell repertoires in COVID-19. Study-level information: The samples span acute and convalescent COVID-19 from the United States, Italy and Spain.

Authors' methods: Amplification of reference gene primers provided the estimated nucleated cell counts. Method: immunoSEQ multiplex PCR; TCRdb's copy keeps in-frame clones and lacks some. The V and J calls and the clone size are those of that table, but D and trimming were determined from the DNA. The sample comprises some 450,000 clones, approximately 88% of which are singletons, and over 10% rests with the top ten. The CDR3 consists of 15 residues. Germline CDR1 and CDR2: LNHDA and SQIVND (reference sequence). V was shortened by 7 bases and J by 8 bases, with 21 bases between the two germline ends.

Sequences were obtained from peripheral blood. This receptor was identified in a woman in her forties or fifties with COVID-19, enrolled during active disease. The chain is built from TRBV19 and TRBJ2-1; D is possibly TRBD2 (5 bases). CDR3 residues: CASTSLEGRLDEQFF. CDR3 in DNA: TGTGCCAGTACCTCGTTAGAGGGTAGGCTGGATGAGCAGTTCTTC.